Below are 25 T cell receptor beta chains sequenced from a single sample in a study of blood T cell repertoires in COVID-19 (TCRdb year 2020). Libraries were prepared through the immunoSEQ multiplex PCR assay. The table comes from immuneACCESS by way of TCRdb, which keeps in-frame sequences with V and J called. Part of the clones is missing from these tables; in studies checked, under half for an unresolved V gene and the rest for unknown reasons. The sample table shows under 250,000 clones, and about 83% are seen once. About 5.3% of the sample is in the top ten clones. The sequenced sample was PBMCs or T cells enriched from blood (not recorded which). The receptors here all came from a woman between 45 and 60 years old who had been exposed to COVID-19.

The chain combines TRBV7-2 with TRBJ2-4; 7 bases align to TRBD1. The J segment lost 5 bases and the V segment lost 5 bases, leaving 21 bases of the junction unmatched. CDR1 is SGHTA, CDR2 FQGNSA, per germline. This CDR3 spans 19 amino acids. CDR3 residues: CASSLIGRARQGIENIQYF. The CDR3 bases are TGTGCCAGCAGCCTAATTGGACGGGCCAGACAGGGAATAGAAAACATTCAGTACTTC.

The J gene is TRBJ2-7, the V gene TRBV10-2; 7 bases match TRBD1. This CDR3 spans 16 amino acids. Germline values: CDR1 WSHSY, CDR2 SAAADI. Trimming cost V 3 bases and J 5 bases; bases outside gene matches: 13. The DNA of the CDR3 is TGCGCCAGCAGTGACTTAACAGGACAGGCAAAAGACGAGCAGTACTTC. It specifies CASSDLTGQAKDEQYF.

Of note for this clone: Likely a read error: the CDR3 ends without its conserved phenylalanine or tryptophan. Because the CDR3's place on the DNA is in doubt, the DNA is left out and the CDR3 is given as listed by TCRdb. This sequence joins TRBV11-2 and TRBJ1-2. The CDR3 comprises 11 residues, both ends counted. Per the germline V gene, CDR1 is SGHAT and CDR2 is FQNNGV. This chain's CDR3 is CASSFSPVDLN.

The CDR3 here is CASSTGQGHQETQYF. In DNA, the CDR3 is TGCGCCAGCAGTACCGGACAGGGGCATCAAGAGACCCAGTACTTC. This rearrangement joins TRBV10-1 to TRBJ2-5; 9 nucleotides match TRBD1. With 5 bases clipped from V and 2 bases from J, the junction kept 6 bases outside the gene matches. This CDR3 is 15 amino acids long. Germline loops: CDR1 WNHNN, CDR2 SYGVQD (reference sequence).

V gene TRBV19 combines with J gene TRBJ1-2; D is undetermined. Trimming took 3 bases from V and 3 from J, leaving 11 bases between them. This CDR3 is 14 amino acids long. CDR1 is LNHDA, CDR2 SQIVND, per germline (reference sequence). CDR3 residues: CASSIGRRDYGYTF. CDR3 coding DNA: TGTGCCAGTAGTATTGGCCGGAGGGACTATGGCTACACCTTC.

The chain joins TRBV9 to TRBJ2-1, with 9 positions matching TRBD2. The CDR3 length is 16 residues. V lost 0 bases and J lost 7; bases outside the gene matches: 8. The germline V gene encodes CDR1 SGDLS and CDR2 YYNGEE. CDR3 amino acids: CASSVEGLAGANEQFF. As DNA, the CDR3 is TGTGCCAGCAGCGTAGAGGGGTTAGCGGGGGCGAATGAGCAGTTCTTC.

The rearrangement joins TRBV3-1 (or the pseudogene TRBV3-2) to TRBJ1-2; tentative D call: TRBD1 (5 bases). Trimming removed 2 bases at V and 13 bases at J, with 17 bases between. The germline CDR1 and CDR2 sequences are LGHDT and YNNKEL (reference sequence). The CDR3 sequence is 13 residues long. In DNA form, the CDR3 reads TGTGCCAGCAGCCAATTGGGGCAGACGGGCACCACCTTC. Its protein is CASSQLGQTGTTF.

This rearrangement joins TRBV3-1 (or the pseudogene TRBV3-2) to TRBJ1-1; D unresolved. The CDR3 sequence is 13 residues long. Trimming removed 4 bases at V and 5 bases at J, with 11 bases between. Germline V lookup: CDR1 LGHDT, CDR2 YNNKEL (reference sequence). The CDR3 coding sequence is TGTGCCAGCAGCCGGCAAAGAGGGACTGAAGCTTTCTTT. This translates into CASSRQRGTEAFF.

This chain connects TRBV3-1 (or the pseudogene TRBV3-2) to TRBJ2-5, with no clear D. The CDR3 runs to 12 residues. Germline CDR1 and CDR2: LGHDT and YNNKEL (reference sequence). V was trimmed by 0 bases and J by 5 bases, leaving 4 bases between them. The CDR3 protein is CASSQDSETQYF. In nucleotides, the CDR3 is TGTGCCAGCAGCCAAGATTCGGAGACCCAGTACTTC.

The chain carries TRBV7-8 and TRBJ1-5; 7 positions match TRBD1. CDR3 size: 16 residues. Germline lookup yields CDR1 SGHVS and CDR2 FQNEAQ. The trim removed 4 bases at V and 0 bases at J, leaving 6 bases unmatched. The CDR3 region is CASSSGTVYSNQPQHF. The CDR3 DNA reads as TGTGCCAGCAGCTCCGGGACAGTTTATAGCAATCAGCCCCAGCATTTT. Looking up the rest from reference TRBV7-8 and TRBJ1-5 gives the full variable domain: GAGVSQSPRYKVAKRGQDVALRCDPISGHVSLFWYQQALGQGPEFLTYFQNEAQLDKSGLPSDRFFAERPEGSVSTLKIQRTQQEDSAVYLCASSSGTVYSNQPQHFGDGTRLSIL.

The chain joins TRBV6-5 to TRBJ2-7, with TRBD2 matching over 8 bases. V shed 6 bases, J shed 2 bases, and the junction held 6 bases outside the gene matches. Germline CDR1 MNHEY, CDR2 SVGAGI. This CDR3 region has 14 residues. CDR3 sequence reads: CASRIAGPPYEQYF. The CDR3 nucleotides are TGTGCCAGCAGGATAGCGGGGCCTCCCTACGAGCAGTACTTC.

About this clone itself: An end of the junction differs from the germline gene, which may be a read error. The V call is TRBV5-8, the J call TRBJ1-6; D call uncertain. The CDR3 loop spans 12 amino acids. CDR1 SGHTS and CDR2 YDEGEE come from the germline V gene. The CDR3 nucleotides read TGTGCCAGCAGCTTGGCTTGGTTTGCGTCCGACTTT. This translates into CASSLAWFASDF.

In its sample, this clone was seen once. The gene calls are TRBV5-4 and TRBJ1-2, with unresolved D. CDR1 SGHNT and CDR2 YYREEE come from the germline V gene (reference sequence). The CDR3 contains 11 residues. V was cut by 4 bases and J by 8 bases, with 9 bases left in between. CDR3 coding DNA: TGTGCCAGCAGCCACGGGGAAGGCTACACCTTC. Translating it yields CASSHGEGYTF.

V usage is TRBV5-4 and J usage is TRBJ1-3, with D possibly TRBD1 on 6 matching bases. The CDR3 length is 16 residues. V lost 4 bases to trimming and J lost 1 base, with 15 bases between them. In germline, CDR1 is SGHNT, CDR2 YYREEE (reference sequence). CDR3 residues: CASSRTVGVSGNTIYF. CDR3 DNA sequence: TGTGCCAGCAGCAGGACAGTGGGGGTATCTGGAAACACCATATATTTT.

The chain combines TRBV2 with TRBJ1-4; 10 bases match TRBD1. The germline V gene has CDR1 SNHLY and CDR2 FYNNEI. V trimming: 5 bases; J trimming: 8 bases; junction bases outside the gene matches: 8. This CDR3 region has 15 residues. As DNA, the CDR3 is TGTGCCAGCAGTAAAGACAGGGGGCGAGGGGAAAAACTGTTTTTT. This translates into CASSKDRGRGEKLFF.

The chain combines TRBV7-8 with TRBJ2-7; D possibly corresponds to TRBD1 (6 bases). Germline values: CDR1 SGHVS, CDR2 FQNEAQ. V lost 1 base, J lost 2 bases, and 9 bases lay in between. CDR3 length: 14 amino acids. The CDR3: CASSLEWTAYEQYF. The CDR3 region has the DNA TGTGCCAGCAGCTTAGAGTGGACAGCCTACGAGCAGTACTTC.

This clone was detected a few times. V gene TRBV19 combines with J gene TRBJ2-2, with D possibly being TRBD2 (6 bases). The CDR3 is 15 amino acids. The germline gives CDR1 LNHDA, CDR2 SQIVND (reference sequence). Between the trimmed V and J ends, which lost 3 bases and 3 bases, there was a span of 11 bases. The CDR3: CASSIGGWDTGELFF. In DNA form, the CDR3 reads TGTGCCAGTAGTATCGGGGGTTGGGACACCGGGGAGCTGTTTTTT.

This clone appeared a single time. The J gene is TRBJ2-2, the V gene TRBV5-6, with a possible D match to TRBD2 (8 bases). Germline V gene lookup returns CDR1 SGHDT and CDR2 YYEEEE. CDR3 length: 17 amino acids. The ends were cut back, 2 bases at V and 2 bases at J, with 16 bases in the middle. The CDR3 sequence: CASSFLAGQTNTGELFF. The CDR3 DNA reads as TGTGCCAGCAGCTTTTTAGCGGGACAGACTAACACCGGGGAGCTGTTTTTT.

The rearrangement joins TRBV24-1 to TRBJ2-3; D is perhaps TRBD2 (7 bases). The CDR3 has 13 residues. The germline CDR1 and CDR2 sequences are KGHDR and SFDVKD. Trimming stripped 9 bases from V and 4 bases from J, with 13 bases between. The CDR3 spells CATAGGRADTQYF. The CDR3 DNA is TGTGCCACCGCCGGGGGGCGAGCAGATACGCAGTATTTT.

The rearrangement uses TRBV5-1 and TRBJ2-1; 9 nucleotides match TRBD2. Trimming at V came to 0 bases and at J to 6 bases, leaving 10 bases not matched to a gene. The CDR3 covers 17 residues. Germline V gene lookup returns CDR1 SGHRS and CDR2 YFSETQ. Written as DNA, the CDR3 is TGCGCCAGCAGCTTGGAGCGGGGGGCCTCGACGAGCAATGAGCAGTTCTTC. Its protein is CASSLERGASTSNEQFF.

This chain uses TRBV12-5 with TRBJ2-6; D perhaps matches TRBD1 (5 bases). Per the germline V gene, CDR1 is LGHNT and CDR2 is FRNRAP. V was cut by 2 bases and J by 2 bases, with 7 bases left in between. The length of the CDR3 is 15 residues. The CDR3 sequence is CASGLQGAGANVLTF. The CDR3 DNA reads TGTGCTAGTGGTTTGCAAGGGGCTGGGGCCAACGTCCTGACTTTC.

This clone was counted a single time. The CDR3 reads CASSFGGFSYEQYF. CDR3 nucleotides: TGCGCCAGCAGCTTTGGCGGGTTCTCCTACGAGCAGTACTTC. V is TRBV5-1 and J is TRBJ2-7, with D possibly being TRBD2 (5 bases). This CDR3 region has 14 residues. Germline V gene sequence: CDR1 SGHRS, CDR2 YFSETQ. With 2 bases removed from V and 0 bases from J, the gap between germline ends came to 9 bases. Drawing the rest from reference TRBV5-1 and TRBJ2-7, the complete variable domain is KAGVTQTPRYLIKTRGQQVTLSCSPISGHRSVSWYQQTPGQGLQFLFEYFSETQRNKGNFPGRFSGRQFSNSRSEMNVSTLELGDSALYLCASSFGGFSYEQYFGPGTRLTVT.

The CDR3 here is CASSTVQETQYF. The CDR3 nucleotides are TGTGCCAGTTCTACAGTGCAAGAGACCCAGTACTTC. The V call is TRBV11-1, the J call TRBJ2-5; D unresolved. V lost 9 bases and J lost 2, with 10 bases in between. Germline assignment: CDR1 SGHAT and CDR2 FQDESV (reference sequence). The CDR3 has 12 residues.

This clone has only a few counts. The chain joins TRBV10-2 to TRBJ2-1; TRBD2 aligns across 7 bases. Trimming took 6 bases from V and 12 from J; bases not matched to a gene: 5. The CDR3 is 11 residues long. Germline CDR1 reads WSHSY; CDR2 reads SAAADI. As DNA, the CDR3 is TGCGCCAGCAGCTCGGGACTAATGCAGTTCTTC. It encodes CASSSGLMQFF.

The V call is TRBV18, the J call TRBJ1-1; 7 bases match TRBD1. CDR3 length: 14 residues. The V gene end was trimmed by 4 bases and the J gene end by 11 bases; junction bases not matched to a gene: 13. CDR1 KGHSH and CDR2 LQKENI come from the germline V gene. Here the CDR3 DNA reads TGTGCCAGCTCACAAAGGAGGGACAGAAGTGATGCTTTCTTT. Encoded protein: CASSQRRDRSDAFF. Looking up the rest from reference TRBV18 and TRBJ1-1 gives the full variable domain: NAGVMQNPRHLVRRRGQEARLRCSPMKGHSHVYWYRQLPEEGLKFMVYLQKENIIDESGMPKERFSAEFPKEGPSILRIQQVVRGDSAAYFCASSQRRDRSDAFFGQGTRLTVV.